This TCR beta chain was captured in a study of a mutant IDH1 vaccine in newly diagnosed glioma. Study results and limitations: Researchers report vaccine-induced immune responses in 93.3% of patients. Pseudoprogression seemed unrelated to changes in top peripheral T cell clonotypes.

Note on this clone: The antigen remains unidentified.

Described time point: week 11, during vaccination. Every single dose of the vaccine, 300 ug of mutant IDH1 20-mer peptide, came with topical imiquimod. Assay: immunoSEQ multiplex PCR; the TCRdb copy retains only in-frame clones and omits some. The repertoire consists of fewer than 75,000 clones, with around 85% occurring once and the leading ten covering approximately 10%. This sequence originates from a woman between 45 and 65 years old with glioma. The sequencing used PBMCs, collected from a glioma patient whose treatment included an IDH1 peptide vaccine.

The CDR3 DNA sequence: TGTGCCAGCAGTCGCGGAGGGAGGGCCTTCTCGCCTGAAGCTTTCTTT. Translation: CASSRGGRAFSPEAFF. The rearrangement joins TRBV2 to TRBJ1-1; unclear D gene. Trimming left V 5 bases short and J 6 bases short, with 22 bases between. The germline V gene has CDR1 SNHLY and CDR2 FYNNEI. The CDR3 sequence is 16 residues long.